Listed here are 4 T cell receptor beta chains from one sample, sequenced in a study of shared clonotypes between healthy human individuals. Only in-frame clones appear in the TCRdb table, and some are missing; sequencing was by immunoSEQ multiplex PCR. Here the sample spans approximately 100,000 clones, roughly two thirds being singletons. The sample was memory CD8+ T cells sorted from blood. The subset denotes: CD45RO+ cells pooled with CCR7-negative TemRA cells. The receptors derive from a man aged 25 to 40 in good health.

This clone was detected many times. V usage is TRBV28 and J usage is TRBJ2-7; possible D gene TRBD2, 5 bases. This CDR3 is 13 amino acids long. Trimming stripped 7 bases from V and 5 bases from J, with 15 bases between. The germline V gene encodes CDR1 MDHEN and CDR2 SYDVKM. This CDR3 is CASTLTRQNEQYF. The CDR3 DNA sequence: TGTGCCAGCACCCTAACTAGGCAGAACGAGCAGTACTTC.

The chain recombines TRBV7-9 with TRBJ2-2, with 9 nucleotides matching TRBD1. V gave up 5 bases and J gave up 6 bases; unmatched junction bases: 10. The CDR3 consists of 16 residues. Germline V CDR1 and CDR2: SEHNR, FQNEAQ (reference sequence). CDR3 nucleotide sequence: TGTGCCAGCAGCCCCGGGACAGGGTACGGCGCCGGGGAGCTGTTTTTT. This sequence encodes CASSPGTGYGAGELFF.

This CDR3 reads CASSPERGSYEQYF. Here the CDR3 DNA reads TGTGCCAGCAGCCCCGAGAGGGGGTCCTACGAGCAGTACTTC. The chain couples TRBV4-2 to TRBJ2-7; maybe TRBD1 (6 bases). V was cut by 4 bases and J by 1 base, with 11 bases left in between. Germline CDR1 is LGHNA and CDR2 is YNFKEQ. This CDR3 is built from 14 residues.

This rearrangement joins TRBV7-6 to TRBJ1-1; no clear D. This CDR3 comprises 13 residues. Per germline, CDR1 SGHVS and CDR2 FNYEAQ. The V and J ends lost 5 bases and 0 bases respectively, with 7 bases between them. CDR3 sequence: CASSAGVNTEAFF. CDR3 nucleotides: TGTGCCAGCAGCGCCGGGGTGAACACTGAAGCTTTCTTT.